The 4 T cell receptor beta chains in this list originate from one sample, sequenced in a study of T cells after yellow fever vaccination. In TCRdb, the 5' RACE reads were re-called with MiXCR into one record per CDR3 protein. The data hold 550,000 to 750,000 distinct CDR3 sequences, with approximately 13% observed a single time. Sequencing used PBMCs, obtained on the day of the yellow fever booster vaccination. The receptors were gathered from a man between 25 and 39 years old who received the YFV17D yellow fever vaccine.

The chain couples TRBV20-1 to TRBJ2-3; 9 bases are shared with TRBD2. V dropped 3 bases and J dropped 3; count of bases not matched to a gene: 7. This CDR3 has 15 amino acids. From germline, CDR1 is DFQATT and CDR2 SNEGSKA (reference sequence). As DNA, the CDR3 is TGCAGTGCTAGTCCCCCGGGACTAGCTACAGATACGCAGTATTTT. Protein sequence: CSASPPGLATDTQYF.

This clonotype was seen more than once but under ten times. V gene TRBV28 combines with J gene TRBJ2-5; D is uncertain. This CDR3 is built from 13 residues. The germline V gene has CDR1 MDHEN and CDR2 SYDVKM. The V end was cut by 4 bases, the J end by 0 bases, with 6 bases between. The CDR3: CASSSRYQETQYF. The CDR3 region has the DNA TGTGCCAGCAGTTCACGGTACCAAGAGACCCAGTACTTC.

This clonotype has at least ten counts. CDR3 in amino acids: CSARAGTYTGELFF. In DNA, the CDR3 is TGCAGTGCTAGAGCCGGGACCTACACCGGGGAGCTGTTTTTT. V gene TRBV20-1 combines with J gene TRBJ2-2; perhaps D is TRBD1 or TRBD2 (5 bases each). Trimming pared 1 base from V and 3 bases from J, leaving 9 bases between. The germline V gene encodes CDR1 DFQATT and CDR2 SNEGSKA (reference sequence). The CDR3 is made up of 14 amino acids.

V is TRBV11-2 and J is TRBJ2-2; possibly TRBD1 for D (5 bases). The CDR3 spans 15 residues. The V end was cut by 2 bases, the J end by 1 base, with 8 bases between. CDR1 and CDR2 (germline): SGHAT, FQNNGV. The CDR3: CASSLRTLNTGELFF. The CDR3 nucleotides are TGTGCCAGCAGCTTACGGACATTGAACACCGGGGAGCTGTTTTTT.